The 9 T cell receptor beta chains below were found in one sample sequenced in a study of T cell responses to AZD1222 COVID-19 vaccine. Produced via immunoSEQ multiplex PCR; TCRdb's table is partial and in-frame only. The sample contains fewer than 300,000 clones, 90% to 95% of which appear only once. The source was peripheral blood, collected on day 0 of AZD1222 vaccination. The receptors were gathered from an adult in good health.

The V and J genes are TRBV12-3 or TRBV12-4 and TRBJ2-7; 8 bases are a match to TRBD2. V shed 6 bases, J shed 4 bases, and the junction held 5 bases outside the gene matches. The CDR3 runs 13 residues. The CDR3 region is CASSRSGGYEQYF. CDR3 nucleotides: TGTGCCAGCAGCCGGAGCGGGGGTTACGAGCAGTACTTC.

The chain carries TRBV18 and TRBJ2-1; 8 bases line up with TRBD2. The trim removed 4 bases at V and 3 bases at J, leaving 2 bases unmatched. The CDR3 is 14 amino acids. Germline V gives CDR1 KGHSH, CDR2 LQKENI. The CDR3 loop is CASSLAGNYNEQFF. The DNA of the CDR3 is TGTGCCAGCTCACTAGCGGGAAACTACAATGAGCAGTTCTTC.

The rearrangement joins TRBV4-2 to TRBJ1-6; D perhaps matches TRBD1 (6 bases). The CDR3 runs 14 residues. Germline CDR1 reads LGHNA; CDR2 reads YNFKEQ. V lost 0 bases to trimming and J lost 7 bases, with 7 bases between them. In DNA form, the CDR3 reads TGTGCCAGCAGCCAAGACAGGGGAAATTCACCCCTCCACTTT. Translated, it gives CASSQDRGNSPLHF.

The CDR3 reads CASSRTDYTGELFF. The CDR3 region has the DNA TGTGCCAGCAGTCGGACAGACTACACCGGGGAGCTGTTTTTT. This sequence joins TRBV28 and TRBJ2-2, with D tentatively TRBD1 (6 bases). The CDR3 is 14 residues long. The germline gives CDR1 MDHEN, CDR2 SYDVKM. V shed 5 bases and J shed 3 bases, with 10 bases lying between them.

The gene calls are TRBV28 and TRBJ1-5, with D perhaps TRBD1 (6 bases). Per the germline V gene, CDR1 is MDHEN and CDR2 is SYDVKM. CDR3 length: 13 amino acids. V was cut by 8 bases and J by 4 bases, with 12 bases left in between. The DNA of the CDR3 is TGTGCCAGCCTTCGGACAGTTAATCAGCCCCAGCATTTT. Amino acids: CASLRTVNQPQHF.

The chain carries TRBV9 and TRBJ1-1, with D perhaps TRBD1 (5 bases). The CDR3 loop spans 16 amino acids. Looked up from germline, CDR1 is SGDLS and CDR2 is YYNGEE. Trimming cost V 0 bases and J 1 base, with 13 bases left between them. CDR3 nucleotides: TGTGCCAGCAGCGTAGGGGCAGGGTTAGGGAACACTGAAGCTTTCTTT. It yields the protein CASSVGAGLGNTEAFF. The entire variable domain, with the rest obtained from reference TRBV9 and TRBJ1-1, is as follows: DSGVTQTPKHLITATGQRVTLRCSPRSGDLSVYWYQQSLDQGLQFLIQYYNGEERAKGNILERFSAQQFPDLHSELNLSSLELGDSALYFCASSVGAGLGNTEAFFGQGTRLTVV.

This chain uses TRBV19 with TRBJ2-7, with 9 bases matching TRBD1. J was trimmed by 6 bases and V by 3 bases; bases with no gene match: 12. The CDR3 consists of 16 residues. CDR1 is LNHDA and CDR2 is SQIVND in the germline V gene (reference sequence). CDR3 loop: CASSMAGQGFFGEQYF. CDR3 DNA sequence: TGTGCCAGTAGTATGGCGGGACAGGGATTTTTTGGCGAGCAGTACTTC.

The V gene is TRBV29-1, the J gene TRBJ2-7; 13 nucleotides match TRBD2. V lost 5 bases to trimming and J lost 2 bases; unmatched junction nucleotides: 0. The length of the CDR3 is 13 residues. Per the germline V gene, CDR1 is SQVTM and CDR2 is ANQGSEA. The CDR3: CSVTSGRAYEQYF. The CDR3 DNA reads TGCAGCGTTACTAGCGGGAGGGCCTACGAGCAGTACTTC.

The rearrangement links TRBV11-2 to TRBJ2-3; D might be TRBD1 (6 bases). This CDR3 has 16 amino acids. The V and J ends lost 4 bases and 1 base respectively, with 15 bases between them. The germline V gene has CDR1 SGHAT and CDR2 FQNNGV. The CDR3 loop is CASSYREVVGTDTQYF. Written as DNA, the CDR3 is TGTGCCAGCAGCTACAGGGAAGTGGTCGGCACAGATACGCAGTATTTT.